These 18 T cell receptor beta chains share one sample of origin, sequenced in a study of blood T cell repertoires in COVID-19. TCRdb's table, derived via immunoSEQ multiplex PCR, lists solely in-frame clones and lacks some. Of about 200,000 clones in the sample, around 85% were seen once. Sequenced sample: peripheral blood. These receptors came from a woman of 80 years or more with acute or convalescent COVID-19.

This chain connects TRBV7-9 to TRBJ1-6; D gene unclear. The germline gives CDR1 SEHNR, CDR2 FQNEAQ (reference sequence). The CDR3 spans 14 residues. Between the trimmed V and J ends, which lost 3 bases and 5 bases, there was a span of 8 bases. The CDR3 spells CASSLTRDNSPLHF. The CDR3 nucleotides read TGTGCCAGCAGCTTGACACGAGATAATTCACCCCTCCACTTT.

This clone showed up just a few times. J is TRBJ2-2 and V is TRBV10-1; no definite D call. The CDR3 has 11 amino acids. Trimming removed 10 bases at V and 9 bases at J, with 12 bases between. Germline-derived CDR1 and CDR2 are WNHNN and SYGVQD (reference sequence). CDR3 protein: CANRHIRELFF. CDR3 nucleotide sequence: TGCGCCAACCGACATATTCGGGAGCTGTTTTTT.

The chain couples TRBV6-5 to TRBJ2-5, with TRBD2 matching 7 bases. Germline CDR1 MNHEY, CDR2 SVGAGI. V lost 2 bases and J lost 4; bases outside the gene matches: 7. The CDR3 spans 15 residues. The CDR3 DNA is TGTGCCAGCAGTTACCAGCGGGGAGGAGGAGAGACCCAGTACTTC. It translates to CASSYQRGGGETQYF.

The rearrangement joins TRBV5-1 to TRBJ1-4; possible D gene TRBD1, 5 bases. Trimming left V 1 base short and J 5 bases short, with 21 bases between. Germline V CDR1 and CDR2: SGHRS, YFSETQ. This CDR3 has 18 residues. CDR3: CASSLFSLRDRENEKLFF. In DNA, the CDR3 is TGCGCCAGCAGCTTGTTTAGTCTCCGTGACAGAGAAAATGAAAAACTGTTTTTT.

The chain joins TRBV7-3 to TRBJ1-5; D might be TRBD1 (5 bases). V was pared by 1 base and J by 9 bases, with 13 bases between. This CDR3 spans 14 amino acids. In germline, CDR1 is SGHTA, CDR2 FQGTGA. CDR3 coding DNA: TGTGCCAGCAGCTTAAATGTAGGCCAGGGGCCCCAGCATTTT. This encodes CASSLNVGQGPQHF.

V is TRBV30 and J is TRBJ1-4; the D gene is possibly TRBD1 (5 bases). The ends were cut back, 2 bases at V and 0 bases at J, with 13 bases in the middle. The CDR3 length is 16 residues. Germline lookup yields CDR1 GTSNPN and CDR2 SVGIG (reference sequence). CDR3 in amino acids: CAWSMGGVATNEKLFF. The CDR3 nucleotides read TGTGCCTGGAGTATGGGGGGGGTTGCAACTAATGAAAAACTGTTTTTT.

Written as DNA, the CDR3 is TGTGCCAGCAGTCCGGGGACACCCGCTACGCAGTATTTT. It codes for CASSPGTPATQYF. V is TRBV12-3 or TRBV12-4 and J is TRBJ2-3, with a tentative D call TRBD1 (6 bases). The CDR3 is 13 residues long. The V end lost 5 bases, the J end lost 8 bases, and 14 bases lay between the germline ends.

This rearrangement joins TRBV5-1 to TRBJ2-7, with TRBD1 identical over 8 bases. V lost 0 bases, J lost 6 bases, and 5 bases stayed unmatched. CDR1 is SGHRS and CDR2 is YFSETQ in the germline V gene. The CDR3 contains 14 residues. The CDR3 spells CASSLGTGTREQYF. CDR3 sequence (DNA): TGCGCCAGCAGCTTGGGGACAGGGACTCGCGAGCAGTACTTC.

This sequence joins TRBV6-2 or TRBV6-3 and TRBJ2-3; D perhaps matches TRBD2 (6 bases). Germline CDR1 MNHEY, CDR2 SVGEGT. The CDR3 has 17 residues. Trimming took 2 bases from V and 0 from J, leaving 15 bases between them. As DNA, the CDR3 is TGTGCCAGCAGTTACCCTCCTGTAGGGACTAGCACAGATACGCAGTATTTT. It is translated as CASSYPPVGTSTDTQYF.

This chain uses TRBV7-9 with TRBJ1-1; D might be TRBD1 (6 bases). Trimming took off 1 base at V and 8 bases at J, with 20 bases between the two ends. The CDR3 is 16 residues long. The germline gives CDR1 SEHNR, CDR2 FQNEAQ (reference sequence). The CDR3 is CASSLGSGPSQGEAFF. The CDR3, as DNA: TGTGCCAGCAGCTTAGGATCCGGCCCCAGTCAGGGGGAAGCTTTCTTT.

V is TRBV19 and J is TRBJ2-1, with a tentative D call TRBD2 (5 bases). CDR1 is LNHDA, CDR2 SQIVND, per germline (reference sequence). Trimming took off 5 bases at V and 8 bases at J, with 22 bases between the two ends. This CDR3 spans 16 amino acids. The chain's CDR3 is CASSDPDPPGRDEQFF. CDR3 sequence (DNA): TGTGCCAGTAGTGACCCGGACCCGCCGGGAAGGGATGAGCAGTTCTTC. The variable domain in full, completed from reference TRBV19 and TRBJ2-1, reads DGGITQSPKYLFRKEGQNVTLSCEQNLNHDAMYWYRQDPGQGLRLIYYSQIVNDFQKGDIAEGYSVSREKKESFPLTVTSAQKNPTAFYLCASSDPDPPGRDEQFFGPGTRLTVL.

The genes are TRBV6-6 and TRBJ2-7; tentative D call: TRBD2 (5 bases). V lost 6 bases and J 4 bases, leaving 7 bases between the germline ends. CDR1 is MNHNY, CDR2 SVGAGI, per germline (reference sequence). This CDR3 is built from 11 residues. CDR3 nucleotides: TGTGCCAGCAGACTAGGGTACGAGCAGTACTTC. It specifies CASRLGYEQYF.

This clone has a single count. The chain employs TRBV3-1 (or the pseudogene TRBV3-2) and TRBJ2-1; no definite D call. Trimming took off 0 bases at V and 14 bases at J, with 17 bases between the two ends. This CDR3 has 14 residues. The germline gives CDR1 LGHDT, CDR2 YNNKEL (reference sequence). The CDR3 is CASSQDRSGSTEFF. The CDR3 DNA reads TGTGCCAGCAGCCAAGATCGATCAGGCTCAACGGAGTTCTTC.

The V and J genes are TRBV27 and TRBJ2-6, with D possibly being TRBD1 (5 bases). Germline-derived CDR1 and CDR2 are MNHEY and SMNVEV (reference sequence). The CDR3 runs to 18 residues. Trimming pared 8 bases from V and 4 bases from J, leaving 24 bases between. CDR3 sequence reads: CASPDTLNQKYGANVLTF. Written as DNA, the CDR3 is TGTGCCAGCCCGGACACTCTCAACCAAAAGTACGGGGCCAACGTCCTGACTTTC.

Here the CDR3 DNA reads TGTGCCATCAGTGACGGACTAGCGGGAGCAGATACGCAGTATTTT. Amino acids: CAISDGLAGADTQYF. The rearrangement links TRBV10-3 to TRBJ2-3; 13 positions match TRBD2. This CDR3 spans 15 amino acids. CDR1 is ENHRY and CDR2 is SYGVKD in the germline V gene. V gave up 3 bases and J gave up 4 bases; unmatched junction bases: 1.

The CDR3 region is CASSLGASGGYEQYF. DNA of the CDR3: TGTGCCAGCAGCTTAGGGGCTAGCGGGGGTTACGAGCAGTACTTC. This chain uses TRBV13 with TRBJ2-7; 10 nucleotides line up with TRBD2. The CDR3 is 15 residues long. Germline CDR1 is PRHDT and CDR2 is FYEKMQ (reference sequence). Germline trimming cut 0 bases from V and 4 bases from J; bases unmatched to any gene: 3.

The genes are TRBV6-1 and TRBJ2-3, with TRBD2 matching 8 bases. Germline V gene sequence: CDR1 MNHNS, CDR2 SASEGT. Trimming at V came to 4 bases and at J to 4 bases, leaving 10 bases not matched to a gene. The CDR3 extends over 16 amino acids. The DNA of the CDR3 is TGTGCCAGCAGTGTAACCCCCCGGGAGGGTGCAGATACGCAGTATTTT. As protein: CASSVTPREGADTQYF.

The rearrangement joins TRBV11-3 to TRBJ2-1; 13 bases fit TRBD2. Per the germline V gene, CDR1 is SGHNT and CDR2 is YENEEA. V shed 3 bases and J 7 bases; nucleotides not matched to a gene: 12. This CDR3 has 18 amino acids. The CDR3 DNA reads as TGTGCCAGCAGCTTCCAGGGTACTAGCGGGGGGGCTGGTAATGAGCAGTTCTTC. Translation: CASSFQGTSGGAGNEQFF.